This T cell receptor beta chain was captured in a study of T cell responses to AZD1222 COVID-19 vaccine. Findings of the study overall: Mostly white British, mostly female donors; authors suggested clonal diversity may be underestimated. The number of AZD1222 recipients seropositive at baseline was only five or six. Once two AZD1222 doses were given, Spike-specific TCR breadth and depth went up. CD4 TCRs associated with vaccination spanned spike, dominating at 160-218 and 743-854.

Deletions cut 4 bases from V and 7 bases from J, with 11 bases between. The CDR3 consists of 12 residues. The germline V gene encodes CDR1 SGHRS and CDR2 YFSETQ. Profiling relied on immunoSEQ multiplex PCR, and the TCRdb table lists in-frame clones only, not all of them. The sample holds 180,000 or so clones, 80% to 90% seen once. Comment on this clone: Its target is not known.

V is TRBV5-1 and J is TRBJ1-1, with unresolved D. The sequence came from an adult who received the MenACWY meningococcal vaccine as a control. The sample was peripheral blood, taken 28 days after the second dose of the MenACWY control vaccine. CDR3 residues: CASSRTMSEAFF. CDR3 nucleotide sequence: TGCGCCAGCAGCCGGACGATGAGTGAAGCTTTCTTT.